A selection of T cell receptor beta chains follows, all from one sample in a study of T cell responses to AZD1222 COVID-19 vaccine. Clones were read by immunoSEQ multiplex PCR, and TCRdb kept only the in-frame ones, dropping some. The data show 110,000 or so clones, 70% to 90% seen once. This specimen consisted of peripheral blood, obtained on day 0 of AZD1222 vaccination. These receptors were obtained from an adult in good health. Each CDR3 is given with its conserved first and last residue. The D gene is left open where the match is weak.

TRBD1,TRBJ2-5,TRBV30,CAWRGQGVETQYF
-,TRBJ1-1,TRBV6-1,CASSEVTGGSEAFF
-,TRBJ1-3,TRBV6-5,CASAANSGNTIYF
-,TRBJ1-1,TRBV3-1/TRBV3-2,CASSQWDGNTEAFF
-,TRBJ1-5,TRBV19,CASSNDIGGNQPQHF
-,TRBJ1-2,TRBV12-3/TRBV12-4,CASSPTGVWGYTF
TRBD1,TRBJ2-3,TRBV6-5,CASRDRGRTDTQYF
TRBD2,TRBJ2-7,TRBV28,CASQERENEQYF
-,TRBJ1-5,TRBV19,CATNGGSSIGNQPQHF
-,TRBJ1-1,TRBV30,CAWSDREAFF
-,TRBJ1-2,TRBV5-8,CASSLTGTNYGYTF
-,TRBJ1-1,TRBV6-5,CASSSTRTRNTEAFF
TRBD1,TRBJ1-1,TRBV18,CASSPPRDRGGGAFF
TRBD1,TRBJ1-6,TRBV28,CASSLGGGQGPMSSYNSPLHF
-,TRBJ1-1,TRBV4-1,CASSQEAGQYTEAFF
-,TRBJ1-6,TRBV9,CASSVSQGSPLHF
TRBD1,TRBJ2-7,TRBV5-1,CASSLGDRSYEQYF
-,TRBJ2-5,TRBV7-2,CASSLAPGYQETQYF
-,TRBJ2-5,TRBV7-9,CASSPGLHLQETQYF
TRBD1,TRBJ1-1,TRBV5-4,CASSPQNRDRGRAFF
-,TRBJ2-7,TRBV6-2/TRBV6-3,CASSFILTGASYEQYF
-,TRBJ1-2,TRBV7-9,CASSLSQGGARYGYTF
-,TRBJ1-1,TRBV3-1/TRBV3-2,CASSQAVSGGEAFF
TRBD1,TRBJ2-3,TRBV5-4,CASSKGTGDVDTQYF
TRBD1,TRBJ1-1,TRBV5-1,CASSLEGQHYGGAFF
TRBD1,TRBJ1-2,TRBV9,CASSPRPGGNYGYTF
-,TRBJ1-5,TRBV6-6,CASSYAREVSNQPQHF
TRBD1,TRBJ1-5,TRBV27,CASSFGGQGYQPQHF
-,TRBJ1-3,TRBV5-1,CASSPGQTRSGNTIYF
-,TRBJ2-5,TRBV11-3,CASSPSGVQETQYF
TRBD1,TRBJ2-6,TRBV12-5,CASGPPGQSSGANVLTF
TRBD1,TRBJ1-4,TRBV3-1/TRBV3-2,CASSPDREKLFF
-,TRBJ2-3,TRBV11-3,CASSPSGHNTDTQYF
TRBD1,TRBJ1-2,TRBV5-6,CASSRDRVGYGYTF
-,TRBJ2-7,TRBV6-2/TRBV6-3,CASSIHYEQYF
TRBD2,TRBJ2-7,TRBV6-6,CASSYSSGAPYEQYF
TRBD1,TRBJ1-6,TRBV10-3,CAISDGTGDSSPLHF
TRBD1,TRBJ1-5,TRBV9,CASSETDRGYQPQHF
-,TRBJ1-3,TRBV28,CASNPRPTFSGNTIYF
-,TRBJ1-2,TRBV4-1,CASSQARGAHGYTF
TRBD1,TRBJ2-2,TRBV2,CASSEARDRATNTGELFF
TRBD2,TRBJ2-2,TRBV28,CASSSPGGGTGELFF
TRBD2,TRBJ2-5,TRBV3-1/TRBV3-2,CASSLSGGATETQYF
-,TRBJ1-6,TRBV2,CASSAYQGSNSPLHF
-,TRBJ2-7,TRBV13,CASSWRTSSYEQYF
-,TRBJ2-5,TRBV19,CASSIEGGAQKETQYF
-,TRBJ1-1,TRBV5-1,CASSQGWMAEAFF
-,TRBJ2-7,TRBV7-2,CASSPHGGPYEQYF
TRBD1,TRBJ2-5,TRBV5-5,CASSWTGTEETQYF
-,TRBJ1-5,TRBV4-1,CASSQGILDNQPQHF
TRBD2,TRBJ2-1,TRBV7-8,CASSEGYRGGEQFF
TRBD2,TRBJ2-3,TRBV5-6,CASSMRSGGSTDTQYF
TRBD1,TRBJ1-1,TRBV19,CASSIYRTGPMNTEAFF
-,TRBJ1-6,TRBV11-2,CASSLGVSGSPLHF
-,TRBJ2-4,TRBV19,CASIPTRGGENIQYF